This T cell receptor (beta chain) came from a study of shared clonotypes between healthy human individuals. The donors were adults (healthy and HIV-negative) with no recent acute infections or vaccinations. Germline V CDR1 and CDR2: SGHRS, YFSETQ. The V end was cut by 1 base, the J end by 4 bases, with 15 bases between. The CDR3 length is 15 residues. Repertoires were generated with immunoSEQ multiplex PCR, while TCRdb's copy carries only in-frame clones and drops some. Seen here are hundreds of thousands of clones, around 76% observed once, and the top ten hold about 12%. This clone was seen only once.

This rearrangement joins TRBV5-1 to TRBJ2-7; D is undetermined. This clonotype originated in a middle-aged woman in good health. Some clones in this sample may be carry-over from other donors' samples. Source material: PBMCs. The CDR3 DNA reads TGCGCCAGCAGCTTGAACTCTGGGTTTTTGTACGAGCAGTACTTC. This encodes CASSLNSGFLYEQYF.